These T cell receptor beta chains were read from a single sample in a study of T cells in pancreatic ductal adenocarcinoma. Sequencing used immunoSEQ multiplex PCR; TCRdb keeps in-frame clones, though not all of them. There are about 5,400 clones in the sample; 72% occur only once, and around 10% lies in the top ten. Material: pancreatic tumor tissue. These receptor sequences come from a human donor with pancreatic ductal adenocarcinoma. Each CDR3 is given with its conserved first and last residue. D genes are given only for firm matches. For some rows the clone size is stated as once, few or many, or as a class when expanded; others skip it.

D	size	V	J	CDR3	DNA
NA	NA	TRBV28	TRBJ2-7	CASKGLPPSYEQYF	TGTGCCAGCAAAGGACTTCCGCCCTCCTACGAGCAGTACTTC
TRBD1	NA	TRBV19	TRBJ2-5	CASSRQGETQYF	TGTGCCAGTAGTAGACAGGGGGAGACCCAGTACTTC
NA	NA	TRBV9	TRBJ2-5	CASSVNSRGETQYF	TGTGCCAGCAGCGTTAATTCTCGCGGAGAGACCCAGTACTTC
TRBD2	NA	TRBV2	TRBJ2-1	CASRAGGLENEQFF	TGTGCCAGCAGGGCGGGGGGGCTGGAAAATGAGCAGTTCTTC
NA	NA	TRBV4-1	TRBJ2-2	CASSPSSDAITGELFF	TGCGCCAGCAGCCCTTCTAGCGACGCTATCACCGGGGAGCTGTTTTTT
NA	NA	TRBV7-2	TRBJ1-1	CASSLYEGVNTEAFF	TGTGCCAGCAGCTTATATGAGGGGGTGAACACTGAAGCTTTCTTT
NA	NA	TRBV7-2	TRBJ2-3	CASSFHSTDTQYF	TGTGCCAGCAGCTTCCATTCCACAGATACGCAGTATTTT
NA	few	TRBV28	TRBJ2-1	CASSLFPVRGTNEQFF	TGTGCCAGCAGTTTATTCCCCGTGCGCGGAACAAATGAGCAGTTCTTC
NA	NA	TRBV30	TRBJ1-2	CAWSVGTNYGYTF	TGTGCCTGGAGTGTCGGTACTAACTATGGCTACACCTTC
TRBD1	NA	TRBV5-1	TRBJ1-1	CASSFTGGAGTEAFF	TGCGCCAGCAGCTTTACAGGGGGCGCGGGGACTGAAGCTTTCTTT
TRBD1	NA	TRBV5-1	TRBJ2-1	CASSLGDRGPYNEQFF	TGCGCCAGCAGCTTGGGTGACAGGGGGCCCTACAATGAGCAGTTCTTC
NA	NA	TRBV5-4	TRBJ2-1	CASSGPRRGGYNEQFF	TGTGCCAGCAGCGGACCCCGGCGGGGAGGATACAATGAGCAGTTCTTC
NA	NA	TRBV7-2	TRBJ1-2	CASSLNTNYGYTF	TGTGCCAGCAGCTTAAATACTAACTATGGCTACACCTTC
TRBD2	NA	TRBV4-2	TRBJ2-5	CASSRKLAGEETQYF	TGTGCCAGCAGCCGGAAACTAGCGGGGGAAGAGACCCAGTACTTC
TRBD1	NA	TRBV6-1	TRBJ1-1	CASSDHRGGLTEAFF	TGTGCCAGCAGTGATCACAGGGGGGGACTCACTGAAGCTTTCTTT
TRBD1	NA	TRBV28	TRBJ2-4	CASRQGQGVDIQYF	TGTGCCAGCAGACAGGGACAGGGCGTTGACATTCAGTACTTC
TRBD2	NA	TRBV11-3	TRBJ2-1	CASSLGSGSGANNEQFF	TGTGCCAGCAGCTTAGGATCTGGTAGCGGGGCCAACAATGAGCAGTTCTTC
NA	NA	TRBV2	TRBJ2-1	CASSDERGNYNEQFF	TGTGCCAGCAGTGATGAGAGGGGGAATTATAATGAGCAGTTCTTC
TRBD1	NA	TRBV6-5	TRBJ2-2	CASSYSSGTGGGELFF	TGTGCCAGCAGTTACTCGTCTGGGACAGGGGGCGGGGAGCTGTTTTTT
NA	NA	TRBV7-8	TRBJ2-3	CASSPRGDTQYF	TGTGCCAGCAGCCCGAGGGGGGATACGCAGTATTTT
NA	once	TRBV19	TRBJ2-2	CASLQAENTGELFF	TGTGCCAGCCTTCAGGCAGAAAACACCGGGGAGCTGTTTTTT
NA	NA	TRBV25-1	TRBJ1-4	CASSSDGGQKVLFF	TGTGCCAGCAGCTCGGACGGAGGTCAAAAAGTCCTGTTTTTT
NA	once	TRBV4-2	TRBJ1-2	CASSQGGSYGYTF	TGTGCCAGCAGCCAGGGGGGTAGCTATGGCTACACCTTC
NA	once	TRBV29-1	TRBJ1-5	CSATTGIGNQPQHF	TGCAGCGCCACGACGGGGATCGGCAATCAGCCCCAGCATTTT
NA	few	TRBV5-1	TRBJ1-2	CASSLAGPSPYGYTF	TGCGCCAGCAGCTTGGCCGGCCCTAGCCCGTATGGCTACACCTTC
NA	NA	TRBV4-3	TRBJ1-2	CASSQSTGPLGHTF	TGCGCCAGCAGCCAATCCACAGGGCCATTAGGACACACCTTC
TRBD2	few	TRBV2	TRBJ2-2	CASSEVGGGTGELFF	TGTGCCAGCAGTGAGGTCGGGGGGGGTACCGGGGAGCTGTTTTTT
NA	NA	TRBV28	TRBJ2-1	CASAQAGVKVEQFF	TGTGCCAGCGCCCAGGCAGGGGTTAAGGTTGAGCAGTTCTTC
NA	NA	TRBV5-8	TRBJ2-5	CASSLRGGQGAPGETQYF	TGTGCCAGCAGCTTGAGGGGAGGGCAGGGGGCGCCGGGAGAGACCCAGTACTTC
NA	NA	TRBV28	TRBJ2-3	CASSPTGQGGYTDTQYF	TGTGCCAGCAGCCCCACCGGACAGGGAGGGTACACAGATACGCAGTATTTT
TRBD2	NA	TRBV28	TRBJ2-7	CASSFRARGVITHEQYF	TGTGCCAGCAGTTTTAGGGCACGGGGGGTTATAACTCACGAGCAGTACTTC
NA	few	TRBV29-1	TRBJ1-4	CSIAGWDEKLFF	TGCAGCATAGCGGGCTGGGATGAAAAACTGTTTTTT
TRBD2	NA	TRBV30	TRBJ2-1	CAWSVRGVKWDEQFF	TGTGCCTGGAGTGTACGGGGGGTGAAGTGGGATGAGCAGTTCTTC
TRBD1	NA	TRBV9	TRBJ1-1	CASSVGTGNYAEAFF	TGTGCCAGCAGCGTAGGGACAGGGAACTACGCTGAAGCTTTCTTT
TRBD1	NA	TRBV5-1	TRBJ1-4	CASSSDRGNEKLFF	TGCGCCAGCAGTTCGGACAGGGGGAATGAAAAACTGTTTTTT
TRBD1	NA	TRBV10-3	TRBJ1-1	CAIRTGLDTEAFF	TGTGCCATAAGGACAGGGCTCGACACTGAAGCTTTCTTT
NA	NA	TRBV4-1	TRBJ1-5	CASSQGQVSNQPQHF	TGCGCCAGCAGCCAAGGGCAGGTAAGCAATCAGCCCCAGCATTTT
TRBD1	medium-sized	TRBV29-1	TRBJ2-7	CSVDLGQGSYEQYF	TGCAGCGTTGACTTGGGACAGGGATCCTACGAGCAGTACTTC
TRBD1	NA	TRBV30	TRBJ2-1	CAWRHPGTGYNEQFF	TGTGCCTGGAGACACCCCGGGACAGGCTACAATGAGCAGTTCTTC
NA	NA	TRBV7-9	TRBJ1-1	CASSLVLGGTEAFF	TGTGCCAGCAGCTTAGTCTTGGGGGGCACTGAAGCTTTCTTT
NA	NA	TRBV18	TRBJ1-2	CASSPIAQDGYTF	TGTGCCAGCTCACCAATTGCACAAGATGGCTACACCTTC
TRBD1	NA	TRBV28	TRBJ2-7	CASSQRGTGVHEQYF	TGTGCCAGCAGCCAACGGGGGACAGGGGTCCACGAGCAGTACTTC
NA	few	TRBV14	TRBJ2-5	CASSQSGQLQETQYF	TGTGCCAGCAGCCAAAGCGGACAGTTACAAGAGACCCAGTACTTC
TRBD1	NA	TRBV5-6	TRBJ1-2	CASSSLGQGAINYGYTF	TGTGCCAGCAGCAGCTTAGGTCAGGGGGCGATTAACTATGGCTACACCTTC
NA	few	TRBV7-9	TRBJ2-3	CASSLSVPTDTQYF	TGTGCCAGCAGCTTATCGGTCCCAACAGATACGCAGTATTTT